The 13 T cell receptor beta chains presented below share a single source sample, sequenced in a study of identical twins. TCRdb itself ran the 5' RACE reads through MiXCR, one entry per CDR3 protein. The repertoire consists of about 890,000 distinct CDR3 sequences, with about 12% occurring once and the leading ten covering around 1.6%. This sample also belongs to another study, concerning yellow fever vaccine responses in identical twins.

Sequencing input: PBMCs. These receptors were taken from a woman aged 18-29 years in good health.

This clonotype was found a few times. V and J are TRBV20-1 and TRBJ2-3; 8 bases fit TRBD1. The CDR3 runs 13 residues. The germline gives CDR1 DFQATT, CDR2 SNEGSKA (reference sequence). J gave up 4 bases and V 4 bases, and 4 bases lay outside the gene matches. CDR3: CSANRQGPDTQYF. CDR3 DNA: TGCAGTGCTAATCGACAGGGGCCAGATACGCAGTATTTT.

This clonotype was seen many times. The J gene is TRBJ2-3, the V gene TRBV5-1, with D perhaps matching TRBD2 (6 bases). The CDR3 is 15 residues long. With 0 bases removed from V and 0 bases from J, the gap between germline ends came to 8 bases. Germline loops: CDR1 SGHRS, CDR2 YFSETQ. The CDR3 region is CASSLVAASTDTQYF. As DNA, the CDR3 is TGCGCCAGCAGCTTGGTAGCGGCTAGCACAGATACGCAGTATTTT.

In this sample, this clonotype turned up many times. The gene calls are TRBV12-3 or TRBV12-4 and TRBJ1-5, with TRBD1 matching 7 bases. This CDR3 has 16 amino acids. Losses at the gene ends were 4 bases for V and 2 bases for J; bases not matched to a gene: 8. Written as DNA, the CDR3 is TGTGCCAGCAGTTCATTGACAGGGTCGGGCAATCAGCCCCAGCATTTT. It yields the protein CASSSLTGSGNQPQHF.

This chain links TRBV6-1 with TRBJ1-2; weak D call: TRBD1 (5 bases). Germline CDR1 reads MNHNS; CDR2 reads SASEGT. Trimming left V 6 bases short and J 3 bases short, with 14 bases between. The CDR3 spans 14 residues. CDR3 DNA sequence: TGTGCCAGCAGGGAGGGGACGGAACACTATGGCTACACCTTC. This codes for CASREGTEHYGYTF.

CDR3 DNA: TGTGCCAGCAGTTACTCGAGCTTCCTAGCGGGAGCCACCTACGAGCAGTACTTC. Translation gives CASSYSSFLAGATYEQYF. The chain is built from TRBV6-2 or TRBV6-3 and TRBJ2-7, with TRBD2 matching 10 bases. The J segment lost 2 bases and the V segment lost 0 bases, leaving 10 bases of the junction unmatched. CDR1 and CDR2 (germline): MNHEY, SVGEGT. The CDR3 has 18 amino acids.

This chain uses TRBV27 with TRBJ2-3; 14 nucleotides align to TRBD2. This CDR3 comprises 17 residues. With V trimmed by 6 bases and J by 5 bases, 10 bases remained unmatched. CDR1 and CDR2 (germline): MNHEY, SMNVEV (reference sequence). CDR3 in amino acids: CASSLMTSGGAVDTQYF. The CDR3 DNA reads as TGTGCCAGCAGCTTAATGACTAGCGGGGGGGCCGTAGATACGCAGTATTTT.

The V call is TRBV19, the J call TRBJ2-2; tentatively, D is TRBD1 (6 bases). The CDR3 has 17 residues. Germline CDR1 LNHDA, CDR2 SQIVND (reference sequence). V gave up 6 bases and J gave up 5 bases, with 22 bases separating them. The DNA for the CDR3 is TGTGCCAGTAGGATGGGCCCACAGGGAAGGGATACCGGGGAGCTGTTTTTT. Residues: CASRMGPQGRDTGELFF.

This clonotype has just a few counts. The genes are TRBV4-2 and TRBJ2-7, with 9 bases fitting TRBD1. Trimming removed 3 bases from V and 4 bases from J; junction bases left unmatched: 16. This CDR3 region has 18 residues. The V gene's germline CDR1 is LGHNA and CDR2 YNFKEQ. CDR3 sequence reads: CASSHILTSGTGRYEQYF. The CDR3 bases are TGTGCCAGCAGCCACATCCTTACTTCCGGGACAGGGAGGTACGAGCAGTACTTC.

This clonotype was detected a few times. V gene TRBV7-2 combines with J gene TRBJ2-2; 9 positions match TRBD1. The length of the CDR3 is 16 residues. The junction had 9 bases not matched to a gene; V was cut back by 3 bases and J by 7 bases. Germline-derived CDR1 and CDR2 are SGHTA and FQGNSA. Written as DNA, the CDR3 is TGTGCCAGCAGCTTCAGGGGACAGGGCGGTAACGGGGAGCTGTTTTTT. It yields the protein CASSFRGQGGNGELFF.

The CDR3 bases are TGCAGTGCCAAATCAGGCGGGGGTACCGGGGAGCTGTTTTTT. Its translation is CSAKSGGGTGELFF. The V gene is TRBV20-1, the J gene TRBJ2-2; 7 nucleotides align to TRBD2. V gave up 6 bases and J gave up 5 bases; unmatched junction bases: 9. This CDR3 has 14 residues. Germline assignment: CDR1 DFQATT and CDR2 SNEGSKA (reference sequence).

The sample holds a few counts of this clonotype. The chain joins TRBV6-2 or TRBV6-3 to TRBJ2-5, with D possibly matching TRBD2 (6 bases). The CDR3 totals 16 residues. V shed 0 bases and J shed 0 bases, with 11 bases lying between them. Germline V gives CDR1 MNHEY, CDR2 SVGEGT. CDR3 DNA: TGTGCCAGCAGTTACTCGAAAGGAGGGTACCAAGAGACCCAGTACTTC. Translating gives CASSYSKGGYQETQYF.

The table lists this clonotype with many counts. The chain carries TRBV4-2 and TRBJ2-1; 9 bases fit TRBD2. In germline, CDR1 is LGHNA, CDR2 YNFKEQ. The CDR3 has 18 residues. Trimming cost V 4 bases and J 5 bases; bases outside gene matches: 15. In DNA, the CDR3 is TGTGCCAGCAGCCTTACAACCTTCGCGGGGGGGCCCGACAATGAGCAGTTCTTC. This encodes CASSLTTFAGGPDNEQFF.

This clonotype was seen at least ten times. The V and J genes are TRBV12-3 or TRBV12-4 and TRBJ2-1, with D tentatively TRBD1 (8 bases). Trimming pared 5 bases from V and 4 bases from J, leaving 18 bases between. CDR3 size: 16 residues. DNA for the CDR3: TGTGCCAGCAGTGAGCGGGACAGGTTCCCGTACAATGAGCAGTTCTTC. Its protein product is CASSERDRFPYNEQFF.